Shown below are 17 T cell receptor beta chains from a single sample sequenced in a study of blood T cell repertoires in COVID-19. TCRdb's table, derived via immunoSEQ multiplex PCR, lists solely in-frame clones and lacks some. Here the sample spans 20,000 or so clones, about four fifths being singletons. Sequenced material: peripheral blood. The receptor set was obtained from a human donor in a cohort sampled during active COVID-19.

This clone was observed a single time. This sequence joins TRBV28 and TRBJ1-2; D call uncertain. The CDR3 length is 13 residues. Trimming took 1 base from V and 5 from J, leaving 8 bases between them. Looked up from germline, CDR1 is MDHEN and CDR2 is SYDVKM. The CDR3 DNA reads TGTGCCAGCAGTTTATCACAGATATATGGCTACACCTTC. Translating gives CASSLSQIYGYTF.

The genes are TRBV14 and TRBJ1-4; 7 nucleotides agree with TRBD1. Germline values: CDR1 SGHDN, CDR2 FVKESK. The CDR3 covers 13 residues. V lost 7 bases and J lost 5; bases outside the gene matches: 4. CDR3: CASNKGANEKLFF. Written as DNA, the CDR3 is TGTGCCAGCAATAAGGGGGCAAATGAAAAACTGTTTTTT.

V is TRBV13 and J is TRBJ2-3, with 14 bases fitting TRBD2. CDR1 and CDR2 (germline): PRHDT, FYEKMQ (reference sequence). The trim removed 1 base at V and 8 bases at J, leaving 5 bases unmatched. This CDR3 comprises 16 residues. The CDR3 DNA follows: TGTGCCAGCAGCTTAGAGACTAGCGGGAGGGCCAGTACGCAGTATTTT. It is translated as CASSLETSGRASTQYF.

This rearrangement joins TRBV6-5 to TRBJ2-4, with 7 bases fitting TRBD1. Germline V gives CDR1 MNHEY, CDR2 SVGAGI. V was pared by 6 bases and J by 3 bases, with 8 bases of the junction left unmatched. The CDR3 is made up of 15 amino acids. The CDR3 region is CASRPTGWDKNIQYF. CDR3 sequence (DNA): TGTGCCAGCAGGCCGACAGGGTGGGACAAAAACATTCAGTACTTC.

The chain uses TRBV9 and TRBJ1-5, with D perhaps matching TRBD1 (5 bases). From germline, CDR1 is SGDLS and CDR2 YYNGEE. V dropped 0 bases and J dropped 4 bases, with 8 bases sitting between them. This CDR3 is 14 amino acids long. Written as DNA, the CDR3 is TGTGCCAGCAGCGTAGGCCCAGGGAATCAGCCCCAGCATTTT. Amino acid sequence: CASSVGPGNQPQHF. Drawing the rest from reference TRBV9 and TRBJ1-5, the complete variable domain is DSGVTQTPKHLITATGQRVTLRCSPRSGDLSVYWYQQSLDQGLQFLIQYYNGEERAKGNILERFSAQQFPDLHSELNLSSLELGDSALYFCASSVGPGNQPQHFGDGTRLSIL.

The rearrangement uses TRBV7-9 and TRBJ1-1, with TRBD1 matching 10 bases. Trimming at V came to 5 bases and at J to 0 bases, leaving 6 bases not matched to a gene. Per germline, CDR1 SEHNR and CDR2 FQNEAQ (reference sequence). This CDR3 comprises 16 residues. CDR3 amino acids: CASSPLGTGVNTEAFF. The CDR3 region has the DNA TGTGCCAGCAGCCCGCTTGGGACAGGGGTGAACACTGAAGCTTTCTTT.

The chain couples TRBV6-5 to TRBJ2-7; 9 nucleotides agree with TRBD1. This CDR3 comprises 15 residues. Germline V gene data show CDR1 as MNHEY and CDR2 as SVGAGI. The V and J ends lost 3 bases and 2 bases, in that order; junction bases with no gene match: 5. This CDR3 reads CASSYHRDRAYEQYF. CDR3 sequence (DNA): TGTGCCAGCAGTTATCACCGGGACAGGGCCTACGAGCAGTACTTC.

The chain employs TRBV4-1 and TRBJ2-1; TRBD1 is a possible D gene (6 bases). Germline V gene lookup returns CDR1 MGHRA and CDR2 YSYEKL. This CDR3 spans 18 amino acids. V dropped 1 base and J dropped 4 bases, with 20 bases sitting between them. The CDR3 region is CASSQVGNRAKPYNEQFF. The CDR3 DNA follows: TGCGCCAGCAGCCAAGTGGGGAACAGGGCGAAGCCATACAATGAGCAGTTCTTC.

The gene calls are TRBV15 and TRBJ2-3; 9 bases line up with TRBD1. This CDR3 has 15 amino acids. V lost 3 bases to trimming and J lost 4 bases; unmatched junction nucleotides: 5. Germline lookup yields CDR1 LNHNV and CDR2 YYDKDF (reference sequence). The CDR3 here is CATSSTGGSPDTQYF. The CDR3, as DNA: TGTGCCACCAGCAGTACAGGGGGCTCTCCAGATACGCAGTATTTT.

The V call is TRBV7-8, the J call TRBJ1-2; D is unresolved. The V end was cut by 1 base, the J end by 2 bases, with 5 bases between. CDR1 is SGHVS and CDR2 is FQNEAQ in the germline V gene. The CDR3 contains 13 residues. CDR3 coding DNA: TGTGCCAGCAGCTTAGAGCGGAACTATGGCTACACCTTC. As protein: CASSLERNYGYTF. The entire variable domain, with the rest obtained from reference TRBV7-8 and TRBJ1-2, is as follows: GAGVSQSPRYKVAKRGQDVALRCDPISGHVSLFWYQQALGQGPEFLTYFQNEAQLDKSGLPSDRFFAERPEGSVSTLKIQRTQQEDSAVYLCASSLERNYGYTFGSGTRLTVV.

The chain recombines TRBV7-2 with TRBJ2-2; 13 bases map to TRBD2. The ends lost 5 bases at V and 7 bases at J; junction bases unmatched: 13. The CDR3 has 18 residues. Germline CDR1 and CDR2: SGHTA and FQGNSA. As DNA, the CDR3 is TGTGCCAGCAGCCGTCCGCGGACTAGCGGGAGCTTTATCGGGGAGCTGTTTTTT. Amino acids: CASSRPRTSGSFIGELFF.

The genes are TRBV19 and TRBJ2-7; 10 nucleotides align to TRBD1. The trim removed 11 bases at V and 6 bases at J, leaving 10 bases unmatched. The CDR3 runs 13 residues. Germline V gives CDR1 LNHDA, CDR2 SQIVND (reference sequence). The CDR3 is CACRDRGGGEQYF. In nucleotides, the CDR3 is TGTGCCTGCCGGGACAGGGGAGGAGGCGAGCAGTACTTC. The full variable domain, completed using reference TRBV19 and TRBJ2-7, is DGGITQSPKYLFRKEGQNVTLSCEQNLNHDAMYWYRQDPGQGLRLIYYSQIVNDFQKGDIAEGYSVSREKKESFPLTVTSAQKNPTAFYLCACRDRGGGEQYFGPGTRLTVT.

This clone counts as medium-sized. The gene calls are TRBV6-1 and TRBJ1-6; D unresolved. This CDR3 is 16 amino acids long. Germline loops: CDR1 MNHNS, CDR2 SASEGT. V shed 1 base and J shed 7 bases, with 14 bases lying between them. The chain's CDR3 is CASSEDGGGGNSPLHF. CDR3 nucleotide sequence: TGTGCCAGCAGTGAAGATGGAGGAGGAGGGAATTCACCCCTCCACTTT.

This sequence joins TRBV21-1 and TRBJ1-2; TRBD1 is taken as the D call from the table, unchecked against the DNA. TRBV21-1 is tagged as a pseudogene. This CDR3 is built from 16 residues. Here the CDR3 reads CASSRGRGLRKGGYTF. CDR3 sequence (DNA): TGTGCCAGCAGCCGGGGCAGGGGGCTTCGAAAGGGTGGCTACACCTTC.

The chain links TRBV18 to TRBJ1-1; D perhaps matches TRBD1 (5 bases). This CDR3 comprises 13 residues. Per the germline V gene, CDR1 is KGHSH and CDR2 is LQKENI. With 4 bases removed from V and 0 bases from J, the gap between germline ends came to 6 bases. Here the CDR3 DNA reads TGTGCCAGCTCACAGGGGATGAACACTGAAGCTTTCTTT. This encodes CASSQGMNTEAFF. Filled out from reference TRBV18 and TRBJ1-1, the complete variable domain reads NAGVMQNPRHLVRRRGQEARLRCSPMKGHSHVYWYRQLPEEGLKFMVYLQKENIIDESGMPKERFSAEFPKEGPSILRIQQVVRGDSAAYFCASSQGMNTEAFFGQGTRLTVV.

For this clone: The identical CDR3 is also encoded by other nucleotide sequences in the sample. This chain joins TRBV2 and TRBJ2-7, with TRBD1 as a possible D gene (5 bases). This CDR3 comprises 14 residues. CDR1 and CDR2 (germline): SNHLY, FYNNEI. The germline V and J ends were trimmed by 2 bases and 2 bases, with 10 bases remaining between them. This CDR3 reads CASSERQGTYEQYF. DNA of the CDR3: TGTGCCAGCAGTGAAAGGCAGGGTACCTACGAGCAGTACTTC.

About this clone: Other DNA sequences in this sample translate to the same CDR3. V gene TRBV19 combines with J gene TRBJ2-7; a weak D match, TRBD1 (5 bases). From germline, CDR1 is LNHDA and CDR2 SQIVND (reference sequence). CDR3 length equals 14 residues. V lost 1 base to trimming and J lost 2 bases, with 9 bases between them. CDR3 bases: TGTGCCAGTAGTATAGGTACAGGCCCCTACGAGCAGTACTTC. Protein: CASSIGTGPYEQYF.